The clone carrying this T cell receptor beta chain was picked up one time. This CDR3 region has 12 residues. Germline CDR1 LGHDT, CDR2 YNNKEL (reference sequence). V gave up 5 bases and J gave up 6 bases, with 11 bases separating them. The record originates from a study of blood T cell repertoires in COVID-19. Study summary: COVID-19 samples collected from the United States, Italy and Spain covered acute and convalescent phases. T cells, B-cell-depleted T cells, or PBMCs supplied cDNA or gDNA.

Per the original data handling: Reference gene primer amplification in the assay estimated nucleated cell counts. Here immunoSEQ multiplex PCR was the method, and the copy in TCRdb shows in-frame clones only, minus some. V and J calls and clone size are given by that table; D and trimming were obtained from the DNA. This sample has roughly 200,000 clones; approximately 85% occur once, and the top ten carry almost 5%. The sequenced material came from peripheral blood. V usage is TRBV3-1 (or the pseudogene TRBV3-2) and J usage is TRBJ2-7; no definite D call. This clonotype was sampled from a woman of 80 years or more with acute or convalescent COVID-19. CDR3 nucleotides: TGTGCCAGCAGCGCCTCTTTGGCCGAGCAGTACTTC. Amino acids: CASSASLAEQYF.